The 4 T cell receptor beta chains listed next were all sequenced from one sample in a study of T-cell memory formation after mild COVID-19. TCRdb reprocessed the 5' RACE reads via MiXCR and lists one record per CDR3 protein. The sample lists some 40,000 distinct CDR3 sequences; over 5% were seen once. The sample consisted of PBMCs or a T cell subset sorted from them (not recorded which). The receptors here all came from an adult who had mild COVID-19 (a few samples of this study predate the infection). Cell type and time point are not known.

By share of the sample, this clonotype is medium-sized. The V call is TRBV12-3 or TRBV12-4, the J call TRBJ2-2; D is perhaps TRBD2 (5 bases). V was cut by 3 bases and J by 3 bases, with 5 bases left in between. The CDR3 has 13 residues. In DNA, the CDR3 is TGTGCCAGCAGTTTGCGGGACACCGGGGAGCTGTTTTTT. The encoded protein is CASSLRDTGELFF.

This clonotype was seen a handful of times. This chain joins TRBV20-1 and TRBJ1-2; 9 bases agree with TRBD1. CDR1 and CDR2 (germline): DFQATT, SNEGSKA (reference sequence). This CDR3 region has 15 residues. Trimming cost V 4 bases and J 2 bases; bases outside gene matches: 8. The CDR3 protein is CSATSTGTGNYGYTF. In DNA form, the CDR3 reads TGCAGTGCTACCTCCACCGGGACAGGGAACTATGGCTACACCTTC.

The chain employs TRBV12-3 or TRBV12-4 and TRBJ2-5; D not certain. The V and J ends lost 6 bases and 5 bases respectively, with 13 bases between them. The CDR3 runs 13 residues. Here the CDR3 reads CASRRVAWETQYF. The CDR3 DNA is TGTGCCAGCAGAAGGGTAGCTTGGGAGACCCAGTACTTC.

Note on this clonotype: This may arise from a read error, as a much more abundant clone is one base away. This chain connects TRBV20-1 to TRBJ2-6, with a weak D call TRBD1 (5 bases). The CDR3 is 15 amino acids. Germline CDR1 DFQATT, CDR2 SNEGSKA (reference sequence). The CDR3 region is CSAGDIGSGANVMTF. CDR3 coding DNA: TGCAGTGCTGGAGACATTGGGTCTGGGGCCAACGTCATGACTTTC.